The entry below describes one T cell receptor (beta chain). This specimen comes from a study of cytomegalovirus exposure and HLA in healthy donors. The CDR3 spans 14 residues. V was trimmed by 5 bases and J by 5 bases, leaving 15 bases between them. The V gene's germline CDR1 is SEHNR and CDR2 FQNEAQ (reference sequence). In the PCR, 60 Vbeta and 13 Jbeta primers were used. Libraries were prepared by immunoSEQ multiplex PCR; TCRdb keeps only in-frame clonotypes and omits some of them. The sample lists approximately 89,000 clones; roughly 80% were seen once. The TCR was taken from a man aged 25 to 40 in good health and CMV-seronegative. The V call is TRBV7-9, the J call TRBJ1-1; a weak D match, TRBD1 (5 bases). Sequences were obtained from PBMCs. The CDR3 DNA reads TGTGCCAGCAGCACAACGCATCAGGGAACTGAAGCTTTCTTT. The encoded protein is CASSTTHQGTEAFF.